The T cell receptor (beta chain) under discussion was sequenced for a study of human T cells and chemical hapten exposure. Findings of the study overall: TCRs exceeding a frequency of 1 in 1000 stayed unchanged under DPC sensitization.

Described time point: pre-sensitization, week 0. Treatment denoted: therapeutic diphenylcyclopropenone sensitization with weekly scalp DPC. Alopecia patients between 18 and 70 years old and suitable for DPC were used as donors. A few counts support this clonotype. Its cognate antigen is unknown. V shed 6 bases and J 3 bases; nucleotides not matched to a gene: 9. The CDR3 has 16 residues. CDR1 and CDR2 (germline): MNHNY, SVGAGI (reference sequence). Attachment of unique molecular identifiers to individual cDNA molecules was performed in the library. TCRdb ran MiXCR on the RACE reads and lists one entry per CDR3 protein. The sample has 300,000 to 450,000 distinct CDR3 sequences; roughly 5% are singletons.

The gene calls are TRBV6-6 and TRBJ2-3; 10 bases are a match to TRBD1. This TCR was recovered from a woman aged 45-59 years with alopecia areata. Some clones in this sample may be carry-over from other donors' samples. Sequencing was performed on whole blood, taken in connection with sensitization to the hapten diphenylcyclopropenone (DPC). CDR3 DNA sequence: TGTGCCAGCAGGCCGACAGGGGGCCGAGGGACAGATACGCAGTATTTT. This sequence encodes CASRPTGGRGTDTQYF.